What follows are 5 T cell receptor beta chains derived from one specimen sequenced in a study of patients and donors after allogeneic stem cell transplantation. TCRdb processed the RT-PCR reads anew with MiXCR; each CDR3 protein has one entry. The sample yields about 230,000 distinct CDR3 sequences, 13% to 15% seen once. Sequenced: blood, either unsorted or a sorted T cell fraction (not recorded which). Receptor source: a human donor who was either an allogeneic HSCT recipient or a stem cell or donor lymphocyte infusion donor (not recorded which). It is not recorded whose cells these are; they may come from a transplant donor.

This clonotype came up a few times. The DNA of the CDR3 is TGTGCCAGCAGTGCACAGGGTTGGAAAACTGAAGCTTTCTTT. This codes for CASSAQGWKTEAFF. V is TRBV6-1 and J is TRBJ1-1; TRBD1 is a possible D gene (6 bases). The length of the CDR3 is 14 residues. Per the germline V gene, CDR1 is MNHNS and CDR2 is SASEGT. Between the trimmed V and J ends, which lost 4 bases and 5 bases, there was a span of 14 bases.

This clonotype was seen more than once but under ten times. The J gene is TRBJ1-2, the V gene TRBV29-1; TRBD1 is a possible D gene (6 bases). The CDR3 covers 12 residues. Germline V CDR1 and CDR2: SQVTM, ANQGSEA. CDR3 DNA: TGCAGTGGAGACTCAGGAGGGGGTGGCTACACCTTC. Its translation: CSGDSGGGGYTF.

This clonotype was seen repeatedly, ten times or more. The chain recombines TRBV7-2 with TRBJ2-2; D is possibly TRBD1 (5 bases). The CDR3 spans 15 residues. V lost 5 bases and J lost 2, with 12 bases in between. CDR1 and CDR2 from the germline V gene are SGHTA and FQGNSA. In DNA form, the CDR3 reads TGTGCCAGCAGCCGCGACAGACGAAACACCGGGGAGCTGTTTTTT. Amino acids: CASSRDRRNTGELFF.

The V gene is TRBV10-3, the J gene TRBJ1-1; D uncertain. The length of the CDR3 is 13 residues. Between the trimmed V and J ends, which lost 0 bases and 11 bases, there was a span of 13 bases. The germline CDR1 and CDR2 sequences are ENHRY and SYGVKD. In nucleotides, the CDR3 is TGTGCCATCAGTGAGTCGCGGGAAAAGGAGGCTTTCTTT. Translated: CAISESREKEAFF.

CDR3 nucleotide sequence: TGTGCCAGCAGTCTCCGCGAGGGGGCGAGTGAGACCCAGTACTTC. This gives the protein CASSLREGASETQYF. The genes are TRBV12-3 or TRBV12-4 and TRBJ2-5; the match to TRBD1 covers 7 bases. The CDR3 consists of 15 residues. Trimming removed 5 bases from V and 5 bases from J; junction bases left unmatched: 11.